The 28 T cell receptor beta chains listed next were all sequenced from one sample in a study of beta chain features in type 1 diabetes. Study-level findings and limits: When Type 1 diabetes patients were examined, their TCRB CDR3s proved moderately but significantly shorter in all four CD4+ subsets.

The entirety of the isolated RNA underwent reverse transcription, so expressed TCRB transcripts were sequenced. TCRdb's copy holds only in-frame clones and misses some; the assay was immunoSEQ multiplex PCR. The data hold roughly 150,000 clones, with approximately 10% observed a single time. These receptors lack a known antigen. The source material was central memory CD4+ T cells from blood. The receptors come from a woman aged 25 to 39 with type 1 diabetes.

This clone has only a few counts. This chain connects TRBV19 to TRBJ2-1; D unclear. V was shortened by 4 bases and J by 7 bases, with 14 bases between the two germline ends. Germline V gene lookup returns CDR1 LNHDA and CDR2 SQIVND (reference sequence). This CDR3 has 14 residues. The CDR3 loop is CASSRSFIGNEQFF. Here the CDR3 DNA reads TGTGCCAGTAGTAGAAGTTTTATCGGGAATGAGCAGTTCTTC.

This clone was observed at least ten times. Distinct nucleotide sequences in the sample also encode this CDR3. The rearrangement links TRBV4-1 to TRBJ2-4; possible D gene TRBD1, 5 bases. The germline gives CDR1 MGHRA, CDR2 YSYEKL. The CDR3 has 15 amino acids. Trimming took 1 base from V and 2 from J, leaving 9 bases between them. CDR3 in amino acids: CASSQGQGTKNIQYF. CDR3 nucleotides: TGCGCCAGCAGCCAAGGTCAGGGAACCAAAAACATTCAGTACTTC.

In its sample, this clone was seen a few times. The rearrangement uses TRBV5-1 and TRBJ2-3; a weak D match, TRBD1 (5 bases). The CDR3 extends over 14 amino acids. The germline CDR1 and CDR2 sequences are SGHRS and YFSETQ. The V end lost 5 bases, the J end lost 0 bases, and 10 bases lay between the germline ends. CDR3 region: CASSPGKSTDTQYF. The DNA of the CDR3 is TGCGCCAGCAGTCCAGGGAAAAGCACAGATACGCAGTATTTT.

This clone was seen a handful of times. An end of the junction differs from the germline gene, which may be a read error. The chain joins TRBV11-2 to TRBJ2-7; 7 bases align to TRBD1. Per the germline V gene, CDR1 is SGHAT and CDR2 is FQNNGV. This CDR3 spans 12 amino acids. CDR3 nucleotide sequence: TGTGCCAGCAGCCACCGACAGGGAAGGTTAACCTTC. Protein sequence: CASSHRQGRLTF.

This clone was picked up many times. The V and J genes are TRBV16 and TRBJ1-3; the match to TRBD1 covers 10 bases. Germline V CDR1 and CDR2: KGHSY, FQNENV. The CDR3 has 16 residues. The J segment lost 2 bases and the V segment lost 4 bases, leaving 5 bases of the junction unmatched. The CDR3 loop is CASSLLGTGAGNTIYF. The CDR3 bases are TGTGCCAGCAGCCTTCTCGGGACAGGGGCTGGAAACACCATATATTTT.

Only a few counts were recorded for this clone. The genes are TRBV28 and TRBJ2-7, with 8 bases matching TRBD1. J lost 5 bases, V lost 2 bases, and 5 bases had no gene match. This CDR3 region has 14 residues. The V gene's germline CDR1 is MDHEN and CDR2 SYDVKM. The CDR3 sequence is CASSLLDRGHEQYF. The CDR3 DNA reads as TGTGCCAGCAGTTTACTCGACAGGGGCCACGAGCAGTACTTC.

This clone was recorded a few times. The rearrangement joins TRBV9 to TRBJ2-3; 7 nucleotides match TRBD2. V shed 0 bases, J shed 6 bases, and the junction held 7 bases outside the gene matches. The CDR3 has 15 residues. Germline V gene data show CDR1 as SGDLS and CDR2 as YYNGEE. The chain's CDR3 is CASSVALSGADTQYF. CDR3 DNA sequence: TGTGCCAGCAGCGTAGCCCTCAGCGGGGCGGATACGCAGTATTTT.

This clone was counted at least ten times. The chain combines TRBV4-1 with TRBJ2-7, with TRBD2 identical over 7 bases. V dropped 0 bases and J dropped 0; count of bases not matched to a gene: 5. The germline V gene encodes CDR1 MGHRA and CDR2 YSYEKL. The CDR3 is made up of 16 amino acids. The CDR3 spells CASSQDPSGSSYEQYF. As DNA, the CDR3 is TGCGCCAGCAGCCAAGACCCTAGCGGATCCTCCTACGAGCAGTACTTC.

The rearrangement joins TRBV5-1 to TRBJ1-4; 8 nucleotides align to TRBD1. J lost 4 bases, V lost 4 bases, and 3 bases had no gene match. This CDR3 is built from 14 residues. Germline V lookup: CDR1 SGHRS, CDR2 YFSETQ. The CDR3: CASSRTGYNEKLFF. The CDR3 coding sequence is TGCGCCAGCAGCCGGACAGGGTATAATGAAAAACTGTTTTTT.

V is TRBV4-3 and J is TRBJ1-2; a possible D gene is TRBD1 (6 bases). The germline gives CDR1 LGHNA, CDR2 YSLEER. The CDR3 is 16 amino acids. V lost 3 bases to trimming and J lost 0 bases, with 14 bases between them. The CDR3 loop reads CASSHSDRDTNYGYTF. The CDR3, as DNA: TGCGCCAGCAGCCACAGTGACCGGGACACTAACTATGGCTACACCTTC.

The rearrangement uses TRBV13 and TRBJ2-1; D not resolved. V lost 6 bases and J lost 0, with 12 bases in between. This CDR3 comprises 15 residues. From germline, CDR1 is PRHDT and CDR2 FYEKMQ (reference sequence). CDR3 residues: CASSRTTSSYNEQFF. The CDR3 DNA follows: TGTGCCAGCAGTCGAACCACCAGCTCCTACAATGAGCAGTTCTTC.

The gene calls are TRBV18 and TRBJ2-3; D perhaps matches TRBD2 (6 bases). The CDR3 runs 16 residues. Germline CDR1 and CDR2: KGHSH and LQKENI. V shed 4 bases and J shed 3 bases, with 17 bases lying between them. Here the CDR3 reads CASSQRQKAGTDTQYF. The CDR3 DNA follows: TGTGCCAGCTCACAGAGACAAAAGGCGGGGACAGATACGCAGTATTTT.

The CDR3 loop is CASGGAGLNTEAFF. As DNA, the CDR3 is TGTGCCAGCGGTGGTGCGGGGCTTAACACTGAAGCTTTCTTT. V is TRBV11-3 and J is TRBJ1-1; perhaps TRBD1 as D (5 bases). The CDR3 runs 14 residues. The V gene lost 8 bases and the J gene lost 2 bases, with 15 bases spanning the gap. Germline lookup yields CDR1 SGHNT and CDR2 YENEEA.

This clone was seen a handful of times. This chain joins TRBV20-1 and TRBJ2-5; D call uncertain. CDR3 length: 10 residues. Looked up from germline, CDR1 is DFQATT and CDR2 is SNEGSKA (reference sequence). CDR3 region: CSLTEETQYF. The CDR3 bases are TGCAGCCTAACCGAGGAGACCCAGTACTTC.

This clone was seen many times. The chain's CDR3 is CASRGPDNEQFF. CDR3 bases: TGTGCCAGCAGGGGCCCGGACAATGAGCAGTTCTTC. This chain connects TRBV28 to TRBJ2-1; D is unresolved. The germline gives CDR1 MDHEN, CDR2 SYDVKM. CDR3 length equals 12 residues. V lost 6 bases to trimming and J lost 5 bases, with 8 bases between them.

The sample holds a few counts of this clone. In nucleotides, the CDR3 is TGTGCCAGCAGCCGTGCCTGGACTAGCGGGAGGCATGAGCAGTTCTTC. Protein: CASSRAWTSGRHEQFF. V usage is TRBV6-9 and J usage is TRBJ2-1; 14 bases agree with TRBD2. Trimming at V came to 6 bases and at J to 8 bases, leaving 9 bases not matched to a gene. The germline CDR1 and CDR2 sequences are MNHGY and SVAAGI. This CDR3 region has 16 residues.

V usage is TRBV28 and J usage is TRBJ1-1; possible D gene TRBD1, 6 bases. CDR1 MDHEN and CDR2 SYDVKM come from the germline V gene. The CDR3 consists of 16 residues. Trimming stripped 5 bases from V and 2 bases from J, with 18 bases between. The CDR3 DNA is TGTGCCAGCAGTCTCCATCATGGACAGTTTAACACTGAAGCTTTCTTT. Protein product: CASSLHHGQFNTEAFF.

This clone came up many times. The chain recombines TRBV28 with TRBJ2-7; TRBD2 matches 8 bases. J was trimmed by 7 bases and V by 5 bases; bases with no gene match: 7. This CDR3 spans 13 amino acids. CDR1 is MDHEN, CDR2 SYDVKM, per germline. CDR3 protein: CASSPGTGGEQYF. The CDR3 nucleotides are TGTGCCAGCAGTCCTGGGACGGGAGGGGAGCAGTACTTC. Based on the CDR3 plus reference TRBV28 and TRBJ2-7, the full variable domain is DVKVTQSSRYLVKRTGEKVFLECVQDMDHENMFWYRQDPGLGLRLIYFSYDVKMKEKGDIPEGYSVSREKKERFSLILESASTNQTSMYLCASSPGTGGEQYFGPGTRLTVT.

V usage is TRBV11-3 and J usage is TRBJ1-2; D possibly corresponds to TRBD1 (6 bases). CDR1 and CDR2 (germline): SGHNT, YENEEA. V lost 5 bases and J lost 4, with 14 bases in between. The CDR3 sequence is 14 residues long. The CDR3 spells CASSPAQGSYGYTF. CDR3 nucleotides: TGTGCCAGCAGCCCAGCGCAGGGGTCCTATGGCTACACCTTC. The full variable domain, in which reference TRBV11-3 and TRBJ1-2 provide the parts outside the CDR3, is EAGVVQSPRYKIIEKKQPVAFWCNPISGHNTLYWYLQNLGQGPELLIRYENEEAVDDSQLPKDRFSAERLKGVDSTLKIQPAELGDSAVYLCASSPAQGSYGYTFGSGTRLTVV.

This chain links TRBV4-1 with TRBJ1-2; TRBD1 matches at 8 bases. The CDR3 has 15 amino acids. The ends lost 2 bases at V and 3 bases at J; junction bases unmatched: 5. Germline assignment: CDR1 MGHRA and CDR2 YSYEKL. The CDR3 DNA is TGCGCCAGCAGCCAAACTATGGGACAGGACTATGGCTACACCTTC. It translates to CASSQTMGQDYGYTF.

This clone was counted between two and nine times. The CDR3 sequence is CAWSRQDSYEQYF. The CDR3 DNA is TGTGCCTGGAGCAGACAGGACTCCTACGAGCAGTACTTC. The genes are TRBV30 and TRBJ2-7; D perhaps matches TRBD1 (6 bases). The CDR3 runs 13 residues. The germline V gene encodes CDR1 GTSNPN and CDR2 SVGIG (reference sequence). Trimming removed 3 bases at V and 0 bases at J, with 9 bases between.

V gene TRBV6-4 combines with J gene TRBJ1-1; D is possibly TRBD1 (5 bases). The V end lost 3 bases, the J end lost 1 base, and 6 bases lay between the germline ends. Germline-derived CDR1 and CDR2 are MRHNA and SNTAGT. The CDR3 has 13 residues. This CDR3 is CASSERGNTEAFF. The CDR3 DNA reads as TGTGCCAGCAGTGAAAGGGGGAACACTGAAGCTTTCTTT.

In this sample, this clone turned up a few times. The chain joins TRBV29-1 to TRBJ2-6; D perhaps matches TRBD1 (5 bases). The V gene lost 4 bases and the J gene lost 0 bases, with 10 bases spanning the gap. The CDR3 extends over 15 amino acids. The germline V gene has CDR1 SQVTM and CDR2 ANQGSEA. The CDR3: CSVAGHPSGANVLTF. CDR3 in DNA: TGCAGCGTTGCCGGACACCCCTCTGGGGCCAACGTCCTGACTTTC.

This chain connects TRBV5-1 to TRBJ2-5, with D possibly matching TRBD1 (5 bases). CDR1 is SGHRS, CDR2 YFSETQ, per germline. The CDR3 runs 14 residues. The germline V and J ends were trimmed by 2 bases and 2 bases, with 10 bases remaining between them. Here the CDR3 reads CASSLRRDQETQYF. The DNA for the CDR3 is TGCGCCAGCAGCTTACGCAGGGATCAAGAGACCCAGTACTTC.

This clone was picked up a small number of times. The rearrangement uses TRBV5-8 and TRBJ2-3; D not certain. Germline assignment: CDR1 SGHTS and CDR2 YDEGEE. The CDR3 covers 15 residues. Trimming took 4 bases from V and 0 from J, leaving 12 bases between them. CDR3 sequence: CASSRQVSSTDTQYF. CDR3 sequence (DNA): TGTGCCAGCAGCCGGCAGGTTTCTAGCACAGATACGCAGTATTTT.

This clone has only a few counts. V and J are TRBV29-1 and TRBJ1-1, with D maybe TRBD1 (5 bases). The V gene lost 6 bases and the J gene lost 2 bases, with 10 bases spanning the gap. This CDR3 has 12 amino acids. Germline loops: CDR1 SQVTM, CDR2 ANQGSEA. The chain's CDR3 is CSVLDRNTEAFF. As DNA, the CDR3 is TGCAGCGTCCTTGACAGAAACACTGAAGCTTTCTTT.

This clone showed up just a few times. The genes are TRBV9 and TRBJ2-1; D perhaps matches TRBD2 (6 bases). Germline-derived CDR1 and CDR2 are SGDLS and YYNGEE. CDR3 size: 15 residues. Trimming left V 4 bases short and J 4 bases short, with 15 bases between. The CDR3 DNA is TGTGCCAGCAGCAGAGAGGGACTCCCTTACAATGAGCAGTTCTTC. Protein product: CASSREGLPYNEQFF.

V gene TRBV7-8 combines with J gene TRBJ2-7; D not certain. CDR3 size: 15 residues. The germline gives CDR1 SGHVS, CDR2 FQNEAQ. V gave up 0 bases and J gave up 3 bases, with 12 bases separating them. The CDR3 sequence: CASSLAEQLIYEQYF. The DNA for the CDR3 is TGTGCCAGCAGCTTAGCGGAGCAACTTATCTACGAGCAGTACTTC.